The clone carrying this TCR beta chain was recorded many times. Using its own MiXCR run on the 5' RACE reads, TCRdb lists one record per CDR3 protein. The sample consists of some 560,000 distinct CDR3 sequences, roughly 9.5% of them appearing once. The data stem from a study of identical twins. Germline V CDR1 and CDR2: MNHNY, SVGAGI (reference sequence). V was shortened by 7 bases and J by 2 bases, with 6 bases between the two germline ends. The CDR3 loop spans 11 amino acids. These data were also reused for a study on yellow fever vaccine responses in identical twins.

The sample was PBMCs. The source of this sequence is a woman aged 18-29 years in good health. The V gene is TRBV6-6, the J gene TRBJ2-7; no reliable D call. The CDR3 region has the DNA TGTGCCAGCACCTCAGCCTACGAGCAGTACTTC. Translating it yields CASTSAYEQYF.